This TCR beta chain was observed in a study of identical twins. Study-wide results and limits: Conclusions were drawn cross-sectionally by statistical analysis, without following the same donors. Memory repertoires showed no such pattern, whereas abundant cord blood beta clonotypes carried fewer insertions. Twins' excess sharing was less marked for out-of-frame beta sequences.

A remark on this clonotype: Its antigen remains unknown.

Every sampled donor was Caucasian and healthy. V lost 10 bases and J lost 5, with 15 bases in between. The CDR3 has 13 amino acids. Germline V gene data show CDR1 as ENHRY and CDR2 as SYGVKD. Via MiXCR, TCRdb re-called the 5' RACE reads, giving one row per CDR3 protein. The table records around 1.7 million distinct CDR3 sequences, more than 30% of them present only once. The source of this sequence is a newborn girl in good health. Sample: cord blood. This sequence joins TRBV10-3 and TRBJ2-1; D perhaps matches TRBD2 (5 bases). This CDR3 is CATRAPPNNEQFF. The CDR3 DNA sequence: TGTGCCACGCGGGCCCCCCCTAACAATGAGCAGTTCTTC.